The T cell receptor beta chain under discussion was sequenced for a study of beta chain features in type 1 diabetes. Study-level points and caveats: Individuals with type 1 diabetes displayed fewer insertions and more deletions at VDJ junctions. Although PCR might favor shorter templates, it would do so equally in patients and controls.

The authors reverse transcribed all of the isolated RNA, so sequencing captured expressed TCRB transcripts. Profiled with immunoSEQ multiplex PCR; TCRdb holds only in-frame clones, not every one. The table records 400,000 to 500,000 clones, about 15% of them present only once. As regards this clone: Its antigen is unknown.

This CDR3 contains 13 residues. V gave up 6 bases and J gave up 1 base; unmatched junction bases: 5. The V gene's germline CDR1 is SQVTM and CDR2 ANQGSEA. The sequencing sample was made of naive CD4+ T cells from blood. The chain carries TRBV29-1 and TRBJ2-5, with TRBD1 matching over 7 bases. This TCR was sampled from a young man in good health. The CDR3 sequence is CSVTGVSQETQYF. The CDR3 DNA reads as TGCAGCGTAACAGGGGTTTCCCAAGAGACCCAGTACTTC.